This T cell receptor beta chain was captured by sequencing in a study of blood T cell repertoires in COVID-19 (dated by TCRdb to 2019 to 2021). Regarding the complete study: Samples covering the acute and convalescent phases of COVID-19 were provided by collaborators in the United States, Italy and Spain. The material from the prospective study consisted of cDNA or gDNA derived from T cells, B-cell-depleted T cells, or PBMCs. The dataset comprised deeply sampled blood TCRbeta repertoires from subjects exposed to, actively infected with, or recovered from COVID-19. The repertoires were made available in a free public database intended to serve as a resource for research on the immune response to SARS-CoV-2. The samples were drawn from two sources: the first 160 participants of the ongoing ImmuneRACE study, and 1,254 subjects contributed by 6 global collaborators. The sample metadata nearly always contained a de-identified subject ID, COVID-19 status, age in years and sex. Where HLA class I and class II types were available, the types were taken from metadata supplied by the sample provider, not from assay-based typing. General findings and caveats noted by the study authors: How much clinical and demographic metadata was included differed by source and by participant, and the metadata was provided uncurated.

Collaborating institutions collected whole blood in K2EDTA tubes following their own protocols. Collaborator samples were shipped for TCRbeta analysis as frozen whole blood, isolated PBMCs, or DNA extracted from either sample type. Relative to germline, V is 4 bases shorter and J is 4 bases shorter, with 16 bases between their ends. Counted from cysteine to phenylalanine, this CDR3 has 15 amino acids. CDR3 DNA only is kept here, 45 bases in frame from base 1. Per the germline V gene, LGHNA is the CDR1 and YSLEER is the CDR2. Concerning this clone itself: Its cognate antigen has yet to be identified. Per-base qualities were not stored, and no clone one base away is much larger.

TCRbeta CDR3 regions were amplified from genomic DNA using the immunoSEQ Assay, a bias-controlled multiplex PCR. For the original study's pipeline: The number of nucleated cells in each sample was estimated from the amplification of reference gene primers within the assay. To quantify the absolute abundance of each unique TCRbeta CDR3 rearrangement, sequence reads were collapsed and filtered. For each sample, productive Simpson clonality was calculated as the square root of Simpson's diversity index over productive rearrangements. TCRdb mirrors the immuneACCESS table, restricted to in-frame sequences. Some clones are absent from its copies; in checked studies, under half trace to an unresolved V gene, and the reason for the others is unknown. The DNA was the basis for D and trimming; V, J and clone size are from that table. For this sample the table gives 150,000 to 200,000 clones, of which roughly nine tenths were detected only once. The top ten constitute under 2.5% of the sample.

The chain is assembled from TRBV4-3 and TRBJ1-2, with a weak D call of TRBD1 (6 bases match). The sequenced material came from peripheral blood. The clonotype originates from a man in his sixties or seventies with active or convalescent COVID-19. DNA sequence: TGCGCCAGCAGCCCCGACCCGGGGGGCTCCTATGGCTACACCTTC. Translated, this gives CASSPDPGGSYGYTF.